Listed below are T cell receptor beta chains from one sample, sequenced in a study of Graves' ophthalmopathy and Graves' hyperthyroidism. TCRdb used MiXCR to reprocess the multiplex PCR reads, holding one entry per CDR3 protein. Here the sample spans about 1.2 million distinct CDR3 sequences, around a third being singletons. Material: peripheral blood or thyroid tissue (not recorded which). All receptors derive from an adult man with Graves' hyperthyroidism. CDR3s include the opening cysteine and the closing phenylalanine or tryptophan. A D gene is named only where the DNA matches it firmly. The size of a clone is reported for some rows only, either as once, few or many, or as a class for expanded clones.

>-|once|TRBJ2-2|TRBV6-5
TGTGCCAGCAGTTTTCCCCCCGGATGGGAGAACACCGGGGAGCTGTTTTTT
CASSFPPGWENTGELFF
>TRBD1|once|TRBJ1-6|TRBV2
TGTGCCAGCAGTGCAGGGGGTTCCAATAATTCACCCCTCCACTTT
CASSAGGSNNSPLHF
>TRBD1|-|TRBJ2-7|TRBV20-1
TGCAGTGCCAGACCGGGACAGGGCATTCACGAGCAGTACTTC
CSARPGQGIHEQYF
>TRBD1|many|TRBJ2-7|TRBV25-1
TGTGCCAGCAGCGATCTAGGGACAGGGGACATCTACGAGCAGTACTTC
CASSDLGTGDIYEQYF
>-|once|TRBJ1-6|TRBV7-9
TGTGCCAGCAGCTTAGGTGGGACCGAGGCACCCCTCCACTTT
CASSLGGTEAPLHF
>-|many|TRBJ1-2|TRBV4-3
TGCGCCAGCAGCCAAGGTTACAGCAATGGCTACACCTTC
CASSQGYSNGYTF
>-|many|TRBJ1-2|TRBV9
TGTGCCAGCAGTAACATGGCTGGCTACACCTTC
CASSNMAGYTF
>-|few|TRBJ2-6|TRBV7-3
TGTGCCAGCAGTCCTCACAGAAGGGATTGGGGGGCTGGGGCCAACGTCCTGACTTTC
CASSPHRRDWGAGANVLTF
>-|few|TRBJ2-2|TRBV10-3
TGTGCCATCAGTGTCGGAACGAACACCGGGGAGCTGTTTTTT
CAISVGTNTGELFF
>-|-|TRBJ2-7|TRBV6-2/TRBV6-3
TGTGCCAGTTGGAGGGGTGGATCCTACGAGCAGTACTTC
CASWRGGSYEQYF
>TRBD1|few|TRBJ2-7|TRBV20-1
TGCAGTCCTAGGGGGCAGGGGGTCTACGAGCAGTACTTC
CSPRGQGVYEQYF
>-|few|TRBJ2-7|TRBV7-9
TGTGCCTCGGCCGCGGTAGCTTTCGGTGGCGAGCAGTACTTC
CASAAVAFGGEQYF
>-|-|TRBJ1-5|TRBV12-3/TRBV12-4
TGTGCCAGCAGACTAGGGTATAGCAATCAGCCCCAGCATTTT
CASRLGYSNQPQHF
>-|few|TRBJ2-7|TRBV5-1
TGCGCCAGCAGCTCGTGGGGGGAACCCTACGAGCAGTACTTC
CASSSWGEPYEQYF
>TRBD2|many|TRBJ2-2|TRBV7-2
TGTGCCAGCAGCACCCGCCTAGCGGGAGTTGTCACCGGGGAGCTGTTTTTT
CASSTRLAGVVTGELFF
>-|-|TRBJ1-2|TRBV7-2
TGTGCCAGCAGCTTAGCGTTCGGGGGGGGCGCGGGCTATGGCTACACCTTC
CASSLAFGGGAGYGYTF
>-|many|TRBJ1-5|TRBV12-3/TRBV12-4
TGTGCCAGCAGTTGGGCGGGCAATCAGCCCCAGCATTTT
CASSWAGNQPQHF
>-|-|TRBJ2-7|TRBV4-3
TGCGCCAGCAGCCAAGGTGCAGGGTTCTCCTACGAGCAGTACTTC
CASSQGAGFSYEQYF
>TRBD1|-|TRBJ1-4|TRBV14
TGTGCCAGCAGCCAGCGACAGGGTTCGGGCGAAAAACTGTTTTTT
CASSQRQGSGEKLFF
>TRBD1|-|TRBJ2-2|TRBV20-1
TGCAGTGCCACGGGACAGGGAGGAAACACCGGGGAGCTGTTTTTT
CSATGQGGNTGELFF
>-|many|TRBJ1-2|TRBV5-6
TGTGCCAGCAGCTTGTGGCCGGCGAGCTATGGCTACACCTTC
CASSLWPASYGYTF
>-|many|TRBJ1-2|TRBV5-1
TGCGCCAGCAGCTTTTTTATCGTCGCAAGACAGCCCTATGGCTACACCTTC
CASSFFIVARQPYGYTF
>TRBD2|-|TRBJ2-7|TRBV10-2
TGCGCCAGCAGTGCCGAACTAGCGGGAGCGCCCTACGAGCAGTACTTC
CASSAELAGAPYEQYF
>-|few|TRBJ2-5|TRBV28
TGTGCCAGCAGCCTCGAAGGCGTAGTCTCTGTCGAGACCCAGTACTTC
CASSLEGVVSVETQYF
>TRBD1|many|TRBJ2-2|TRBV7-2
TGTGCCAGCAGCCGGGACAGAGTGGACACCGGGGAGCTGTTTTTT
CASSRDRVDTGELFF
>TRBD1|-|TRBJ1-1|TRBV6-1
TGTGCCAGCGGTGACAGGGGGCGTGTGAACACTGAAGCTTTCTTT
CASGDRGRVNTEAFF
>-|-|TRBJ2-7|TRBV6-6
TGTGCCAGCAGTACCAATGACGAGCAGTACTTC
CASSTNDEQYF
>-|-|TRBJ2-7|TRBV19
TGTGCCAGTAGTAGTGCAACAGGGTACGACGAGCAGTACTTC
CASSSATGYDEQYF
>-|few|TRBJ2-5|TRBV20-1
TGCAGTGCTAGGGGGACCGAGACCCAGTACTTC
CSARGTETQYF
>-|many|TRBJ2-5|TRBV4-1
TGCGCCAGCAGCCAGCAGGACTACGGAGAGACCCAGTACTTC
CASSQQDYGETQYF